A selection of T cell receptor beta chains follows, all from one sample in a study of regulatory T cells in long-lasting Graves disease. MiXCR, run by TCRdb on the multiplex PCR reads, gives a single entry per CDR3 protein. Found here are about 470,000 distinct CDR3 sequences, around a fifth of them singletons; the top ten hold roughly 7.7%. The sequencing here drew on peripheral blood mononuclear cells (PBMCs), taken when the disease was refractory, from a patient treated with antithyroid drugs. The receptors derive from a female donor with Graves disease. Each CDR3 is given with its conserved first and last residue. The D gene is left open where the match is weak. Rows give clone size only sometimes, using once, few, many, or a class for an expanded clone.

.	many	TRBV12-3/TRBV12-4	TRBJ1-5	TGTGCCAGCAGTTTATTTGGGGGAGGGTATCAGCCCCAGCATTTT	CASSLFGGGYQPQHF
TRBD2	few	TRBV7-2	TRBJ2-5	TGTGCCAGCAGCCCACGGGAGGTCCAATCGTACCAAGAGACCCAGTACTTC	CASSPREVQSYQETQYF
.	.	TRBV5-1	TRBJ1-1	TGCGCCAGCAGCTTGCAGATGAACGCTGAAGCTTTCTTT	CASSLQMNAEAFF
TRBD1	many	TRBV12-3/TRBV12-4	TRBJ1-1	TGTGCCAGCAGTACTCGACAGGGTGAAGCTTTCTTT	CASSTRQGEAFF
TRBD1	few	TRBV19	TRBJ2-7	TGTGCCAGTAGCCAAACCGGGACAGGGTTTGAGTACTTC	CASSQTGTGFEYF
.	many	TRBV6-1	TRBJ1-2	TGTGCCAGCAGTGAGGCAGGTCGCTATGGCTACACCTTC	CASSEAGRYGYTF
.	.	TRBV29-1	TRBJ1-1	TGCAGCGTTGGTGCTCAGCCGTACACTGAAGCTTTCTTT	CSVGAQPYTEAFF
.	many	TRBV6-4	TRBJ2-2	TGTGCCAGCAGCGACGGACAATCCGGGGAGCTGTTTTTT	CASSDGQSGELFF
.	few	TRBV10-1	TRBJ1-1	TGCGCCAGCAGTGAGTGGGACAACACTGAAGCTTTCTTT	CASSEWDNTEAFF
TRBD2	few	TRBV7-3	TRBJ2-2	TGTGCCAGCAGCACCATAGCGGGGGGCCTTAACACCGGGGAGCTGTTTTTT	CASSTIAGGLNTGELFF